This T cell receptor beta chain originates from a study of shared clonotypes between healthy human individuals. Concerning this clone itself: Its antigen is as yet unknown.

Some clones are missing from TCRdb's copy, which holds only in-frame ones; the method was immunoSEQ multiplex PCR. The sample shows over 850,000 clones, about four fifths of them seen only once. Germline values: CDR1 KGHSH, CDR2 LQKENI. The CDR3 is made up of 16 amino acids. Losses at the gene ends were 3 bases for V and 0 bases for J; bases not matched to a gene: 7. Findings of the study overall: In general, naive subsets displayed greater estimated richness than memory subsets did. Unshared clonotypes carried lower generation probabilities than those common to all four donors.

This receptor was obtained from a man younger than 35 in good health. Some clones in this sample may be carry-over from other donors' samples. V gene TRBV18 combines with J gene TRBJ1-1, with 7 bases lining up with TRBD1. The sample taken for sequencing was memory CD4+ T cells from PBMCs. Documented subset: CD45RA-negative fraction. The CDR3 DNA reads TGTGCCAGCTCACCGACCCGGGACAGTCTGAACACTGAAGCTTTCTTT. Translating it yields CASSPTRDSLNTEAFF. The entire variable domain, with the rest obtained from reference TRBV18 and TRBJ1-1, is as follows: NAGVMQNPRHLVRRRGQEARLRCSPMKGHSHVYWYRQLPEEGLKFMVYLQKENIIDESGMPKERFSAEFPKEGPSILRIQQVVRGDSAAYFCASSPTRDSLNTEAFFGQGTRLTVV.